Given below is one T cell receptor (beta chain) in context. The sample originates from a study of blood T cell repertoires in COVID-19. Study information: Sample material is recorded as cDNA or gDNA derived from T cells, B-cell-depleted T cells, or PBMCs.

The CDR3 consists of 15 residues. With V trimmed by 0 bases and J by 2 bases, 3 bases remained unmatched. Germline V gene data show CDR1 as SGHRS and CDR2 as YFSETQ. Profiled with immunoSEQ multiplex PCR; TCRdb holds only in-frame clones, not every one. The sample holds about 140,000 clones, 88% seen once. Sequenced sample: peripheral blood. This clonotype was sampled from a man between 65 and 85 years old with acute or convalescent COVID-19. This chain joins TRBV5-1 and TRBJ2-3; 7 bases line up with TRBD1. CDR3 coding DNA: TGCGCCAGCAGCTTGGACAGGGGCCCCACAGATACGCAGTATTTT. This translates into CASSLDRGPTDTQYF.